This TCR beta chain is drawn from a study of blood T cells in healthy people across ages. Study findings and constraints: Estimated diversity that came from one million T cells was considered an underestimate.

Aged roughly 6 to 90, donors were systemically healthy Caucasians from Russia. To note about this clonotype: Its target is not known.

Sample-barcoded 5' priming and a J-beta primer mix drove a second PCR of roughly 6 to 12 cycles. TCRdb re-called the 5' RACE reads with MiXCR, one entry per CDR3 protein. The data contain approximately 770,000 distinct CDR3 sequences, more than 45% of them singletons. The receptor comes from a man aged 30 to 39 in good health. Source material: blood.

CDR3 region: CAISANRGLDTQYF. For the CDR3, the DNA is TGTGCCATCAGTGCCAACAGGGGGCTAGATACGCAGTATTTT. V gene TRBV10-3 combines with J gene TRBJ2-3; 9 nucleotides match TRBD1. The J segment lost 5 bases and the V segment lost 4 bases, leaving 4 bases of the junction unmatched. The CDR3 is 14 amino acids. Germline V lookup: CDR1 ENHRY, CDR2 SYGVKD.